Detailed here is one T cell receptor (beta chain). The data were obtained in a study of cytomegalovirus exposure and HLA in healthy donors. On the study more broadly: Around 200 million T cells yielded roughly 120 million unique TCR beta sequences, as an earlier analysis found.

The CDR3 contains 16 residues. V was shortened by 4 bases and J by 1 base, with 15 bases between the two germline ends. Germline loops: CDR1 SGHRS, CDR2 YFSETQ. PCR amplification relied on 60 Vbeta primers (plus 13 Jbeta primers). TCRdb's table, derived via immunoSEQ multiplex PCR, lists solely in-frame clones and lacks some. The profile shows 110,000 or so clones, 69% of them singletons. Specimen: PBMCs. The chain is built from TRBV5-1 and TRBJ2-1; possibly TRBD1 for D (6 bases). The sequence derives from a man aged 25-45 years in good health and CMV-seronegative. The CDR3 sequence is CASSGGVGASYNEQFF. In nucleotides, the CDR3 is TGCGCCAGCAGCGGAGGTGTGGGGGCTTCCTACAATGAGCAGTTCTTC.